This T cell receptor (beta chain) was sequenced for a study of Ad26.COV2.S vaccination and SARS-CoV-2 variants. Here immunoSEQ multiplex PCR was the method, and the copy in TCRdb shows in-frame clones only, minus some. The data hold 360,000 or so clones, with about 91% observed a single time. Treatment denoted: around 19 received Ad26.COV2.S at low or high dose, single or two shots; about 5 received placebo; per-sample allocation not given. Following the first vaccine or placebo injection, samples were taken on day 63. J gave up 3 bases and V 1 base, and 7 bases lay outside the gene matches. This CDR3 spans 16 amino acids. The germline gives CDR1 SGHNT, CDR2 YYREEE (reference sequence).

Here the sequenced sample was peripheral blood, taken in a trial of Ad26.COV2.S vaccine versus placebo. The chain is built from TRBV5-4 and TRBJ2-3; 8 bases line up with TRBD2. This clonotype was obtained from a person aged 18 to 65 who received the Ad26.COV2.S COVID-19 vaccine or a placebo. The CDR3: CASSLRLAGWTDTQYF. The CDR3, as DNA: TGTGCCAGCAGCTTGAGGTTAGCGGGATGGACAGATACGCAGTATTTT.